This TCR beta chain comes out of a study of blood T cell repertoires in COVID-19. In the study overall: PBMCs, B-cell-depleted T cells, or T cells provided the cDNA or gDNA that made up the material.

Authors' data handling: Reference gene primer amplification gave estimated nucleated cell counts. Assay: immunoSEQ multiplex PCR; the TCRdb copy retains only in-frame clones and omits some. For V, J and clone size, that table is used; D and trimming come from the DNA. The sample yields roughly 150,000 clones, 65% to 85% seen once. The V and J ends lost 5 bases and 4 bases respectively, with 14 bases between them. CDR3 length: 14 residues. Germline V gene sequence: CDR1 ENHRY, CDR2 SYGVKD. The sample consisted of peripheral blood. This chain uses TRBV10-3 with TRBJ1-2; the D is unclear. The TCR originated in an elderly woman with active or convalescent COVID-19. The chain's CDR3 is CAISREGAPYGYTF. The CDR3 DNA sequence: TGTGCCATCAGTCGAGAGGGCGCTCCCTATGGCTACACCTTC.